The entry that follows covers one T cell receptor beta chain sequence. A J-beta primer mix and a sample-barcoded 5' primer were used in a second PCR of roughly 7 to 12 cycles. In TCRdb, the 5' RACE reads were re-called with MiXCR into one record per CDR3 protein. Among approximately 790,000 distinct CDR3 sequences listed, approximately 67% were seen once. This sample is part of a study of blood T cells in healthy people across ages. V gave up 6 bases and J gave up 2 bases, with 14 bases separating them. This CDR3 contains 15 residues. In germline, CDR1 is SNHLY, CDR2 FYNNEI. The clonotype was recovered from a man under 40 in good health. The sequenced material came from blood. The V gene is TRBV2, the J gene TRBJ2-1; D is unresolved. CDR3 DNA: TGTGCCAGCAGCCCGCGTGGGGATACCTACAATGAGCAGTTCTTC. The encoded protein is CASSPRGDTYNEQFF.